This TCR beta chain was captured by sequencing in a study of regulatory T cells in long-lasting Graves disease. Overall study results and limits: Persistent patients shared more public clonotypes (roughly 2,800) than new patients (under 1,000).

Library construction for TCR beta used iRepertoire HTBI primers and Arm-PCR of CDR3 regions. Each CDR3 protein gets one entry after TCRdb re-called the multiplex PCR reads with MiXCR. The sample yields 200,000 to 250,000 distinct CDR3 sequences, approximately 18% seen once. The time point here: newly diagnosed GD, antithyroid drugs for less than 3 months. With RNA extracted from PBMCs as input, the TCR library was made. Blood from the periphery, 8.5 to 9 milliliters in all, was drawn into EDTA tubes. With V trimmed by 0 bases and J by 5 bases, 15 bases remained unmatched. CDR3 size: 18 residues. The germline CDR1 and CDR2 sequences are DFQATT and SNEGSKA (reference sequence). This clonotype has at least ten counts. Its specificity is not known. The sample was also reused in another study, on T cells in Graves' hyperthyroidism and ophthalmopathy. As reported in that work: An initial round of RT-PCR targeting the TCR CDR3 relied on the HTBI primer set.

The receptor was isolated from a woman younger than 45 with Graves disease. V and J are TRBV20-1 and TRBJ1-4; TRBD1 aligns across 7 bases. The sample was peripheral blood mononuclear cells (PBMCs), taken at new diagnosis, from a patient treated with antithyroid drugs. This chain's CDR3 is CSARDNLGQKGLNEKLFF. Written as DNA, the CDR3 is TGCAGTGCTAGAGATAATTTGGGACAGAAGGGATTAAATGAAAAACTGTTTTTT.